What follows are 20 T cell receptor beta chains derived from one specimen sequenced in a study of T-cell memory formation after mild COVID-19. TCRdb reanalysed the 5' RACE reads using MiXCR and keeps one entry per CDR3 protein. The table lists some 330,000 distinct CDR3 sequences, 21% of them singletons, with under 15% in the top ten. The material sequenced was PBMCs or a T cell subset sorted from them (not recorded which). These receptors all stem from an adult woman who had mild COVID-19 (a few samples of this study predate the infection). Cell type and time point are not known.

The rearrangement links TRBV6-4 to TRBJ2-1, with a possible D match to TRBD1 (5 bases). CDR3 length: 18 residues. The germline V and J ends were trimmed by 4 bases and 0 bases, with 19 bases remaining between them. Germline V lookup: CDR1 MRHNA, CDR2 SNTAGT. CDR3 bases: TGTGCCAGCAGTGGTCTCTCAGGGTTGGGAAGCTCCTACAATGAGCAGTTCTTC. Protein sequence: CASSGLSGLGSSYNEQFF.

This sequence joins TRBV30 and TRBJ2-5, with a tentative D call TRBD2 (6 bases). CDR1 and CDR2 from the germline V gene are GTSNPN and SVGIG (reference sequence). CDR3 length: 12 amino acids. V was trimmed by 2 bases and J by 5 bases, leaving 9 bases between them. DNA of the CDR3: TGTGCCTGGAGTCACGGGAGCGAGACCCAGTACTTC. Protein: CAWSHGSETQYF.

This chain connects TRBV5-1 to TRBJ2-7; weak D call: TRBD1 (7 bases). The CDR3 consists of 15 residues. V lost 4 bases and J 4 bases, leaving 18 bases between the germline ends. Germline loops: CDR1 SGHRS, CDR2 YFSETQ. The chain's CDR3 is CASSLGRGQRYEQYF. As DNA, the CDR3 is TGCGCCAGCAGCCTGGGGCGGGGACAGCGTTACGAGCAGTACTTC.

This clonotype came up a few times. The J gene is TRBJ2-7, the V gene TRBV4-1; D is undetermined. The CDR3 length is 15 residues. The V and J ends lost 0 bases and 2 bases respectively, with 11 bases between them. CDR1 and CDR2 from the germline V gene are MGHRA and YSYEKL. The CDR3 DNA reads TGCGCCAGCAGCCAAGAGGACGGGTTAGCCTACGAGCAGTACTTC. It translates to CASSQEDGLAYEQYF.

A remark on this clonotype: The germline gene is not matched at one end of the junction; a read error may be the cause. The chain combines TRBV6-6 with TRBJ2-7; D perhaps matches TRBD2 (6 bases). Germline V gives CDR1 MNHNY, CDR2 SVGAGI (reference sequence). The CDR3 covers 13 residues. The CDR3 bases are TGTGCCAGCAGTCGGGACTGGAAAAATAAGAGCCCTTTC. It translates to CASSRDWKNKSPF.

This clonotype was seen many times. The rearrangement uses TRBV5-1 and TRBJ2-7; 10 positions match TRBD1. This CDR3 has 15 amino acids. Germline trimming cut 0 bases from V and 7 bases from J; bases unmatched to any gene: 7. The germline CDR1 and CDR2 sequences are SGHRS and YFSETQ. CDR3 in DNA: TGCGCCAGCAGCTTGGTGGGACAGGGGACGGGGGAGCAGTACTTC. It translates to CASSLVGQGTGEQYF. The whole variable domain, filled in from reference TRBV5-1 and TRBJ2-7, reads KAGVTQTPRYLIKTRGQQVTLSCSPISGHRSVSWYQQTPGQGLQFLFEYFSETQRNKGNFPGRFSGRQFSNSRSEMNVSTLELGDSALYLCASSLVGQGTGEQYFGPGTRLTVT.

This rearrangement joins TRBV20-1 to TRBJ2-7, with a weak D call TRBD2 (5 bases). CDR3 length equals 12 residues. The germline V and J ends were trimmed by 4 bases and 4 bases, with 11 bases remaining between them. The germline gives CDR1 DFQATT, CDR2 SNEGSKA (reference sequence). The CDR3 DNA follows: TGCAGTGCTAAATCGGGATATTACGAGCAGTACTTC. Protein sequence: CSAKSGYYEQYF.

The gene calls are TRBV7-2 and TRBJ1-2; D remains ambiguous. Between the trimmed V and J ends, which lost 2 bases and 6 bases, there was a span of 10 bases. Germline assignment: CDR1 SGHTA and CDR2 FQGNSA. The CDR3 contains 13 residues. The CDR3 here is CASSLSRLDGYTF. CDR3 DNA sequence: TGTGCCAGCAGCTTATCCAGACTAGATGGCTACACCTTC.

The J gene is TRBJ1-5, the V gene TRBV9; D is undetermined. This CDR3 region has 14 residues. Deletions cut 4 bases from V and 7 bases from J, with 15 bases between. CDR1 is SGDLS, CDR2 YYNGEE, per germline. The CDR3 DNA follows: TGTGCCAGCAGCCCACATGTAGGGAGGCAGCCCCAGCATTTT. Protein product: CASSPHVGRQPQHF.

The rearrangement links TRBV5-1 to TRBJ2-5; TRBD1 agrees at 9 bases. CDR1 is SGHRS and CDR2 is YFSETQ in the germline V gene. The junction had 8 bases not matched to a gene; V was cut back by 3 bases and J by 5 bases. The CDR3 covers 15 residues. The chain's CDR3 is CASSWGQGVRETQYF. The CDR3 DNA sequence: TGCGCCAGCAGCTGGGGACAGGGAGTGAGGGAGACCCAGTACTTC.

The chain employs TRBV9 and TRBJ1-6; D perhaps matches TRBD1 (6 bases). CDR3 size: 15 residues. In germline, CDR1 is SGDLS, CDR2 YYNGEE. The V and J ends lost 4 bases and 7 bases respectively, with 15 bases between them. CDR3 sequence reads: CASSPRGGGNSPLHF. CDR3 bases: TGTGCCAGCAGCCCTCGGGGGGGCGGGAATTCACCCCTCCACTTT.

The chain employs TRBV10-3 and TRBJ1-2, with D perhaps matching TRBD1 (5 bases). V lost 3 bases to trimming and J lost 6 bases, with 11 bases between them. Germline loops: CDR1 ENHRY, CDR2 SYGVKD. This CDR3 region has 13 residues. The CDR3 region has the DNA TGTGCCATCAGTGATCGGGGCCTAGATGGCTACACCTTC. Translated, it gives CAISDRGLDGYTF.

The chain combines TRBV28 with TRBJ2-6, with a tentative D call TRBD2 (5 bases). Per germline, CDR1 MDHEN and CDR2 SYDVKM. The CDR3 covers 15 residues. The V and J ends lost 5 bases and 2 bases respectively, with 10 bases between them. The CDR3 sequence: CASSPIGAGANVLTF. CDR3 DNA: TGTGCCAGCAGTCCGATCGGGGCTGGGGCCAACGTCCTGACTTTC.

This chain uses TRBV4-1 with TRBJ1-5; D gene ambiguous. The CDR3 has 14 residues. V was clipped by 0 bases and J by 7 bases, with 10 bases between them. CDR1 and CDR2 (germline): MGHRA, YSYEKL. This CDR3 reads CASSQENSRQPQHF. The CDR3 DNA reads as TGCGCCAGCAGCCAAGAAAACAGCCGGCAGCCCCAGCATTTT.

This clonotype appeared a few times. The chain uses TRBV24-1 and TRBJ2-3; D uncertain. Trimming pared 8 bases from V and 1 base from J, leaving 6 bases between. The CDR3 runs 12 residues. Germline CDR1 KGHDR, CDR2 SFDVKD. Here the CDR3 DNA reads TGTGCCACCAAAGACGGCACAGATACGCAGTATTTT. This gives the protein CATKDGTDTQYF.

This clonotype was counted many times. The chain combines TRBV19 with TRBJ2-1, with 12 bases fitting TRBD2. V shed 7 bases, J shed 8 bases, and the junction held 9 bases outside the gene matches. CDR1 and CDR2 (germline): LNHDA, SQIVND (reference sequence). The CDR3 is 15 residues long. The CDR3 spells CASKILAGGIDEQFF. CDR3 in DNA: TGTGCCAGTAAAATCCTAGCGGGGGGGATTGATGAGCAGTTCTTC.

The chain employs TRBV19 and TRBJ2-1; D unresolved. Germline CDR1 is LNHDA and CDR2 is SQIVND (reference sequence). The germline V and J ends were trimmed by 5 bases and 5 bases, with 4 bases remaining between them. The CDR3 runs 11 residues. CDR3 nucleotides: TGTGCCAGTAGTGGGGACAATGAGCAGTTCTTC. Translation: CASSGDNEQFF. Looking up the rest from reference TRBV19 and TRBJ2-1 gives the full variable domain: DGGITQSPKYLFRKEGQNVTLSCEQNLNHDAMYWYRQDPGQGLRLIYYSQIVNDFQKGDIAEGYSVSREKKESFPLTVTSAQKNPTAFYLCASSGDNEQFFGPGTRLTVL.

J is TRBJ2-3 and V is TRBV29-1; no clear D gene. Per the germline V gene, CDR1 is SQVTM and CDR2 is ANQGSEA. Trimming took off 2 bases at V and 10 bases at J, with 16 bases between the two ends. The length of the CDR3 is 13 residues. In DNA form, the CDR3 reads TGCAGCGTTGAATCTGGTGCCGCCACTGCGCAGTATTTT. Amino acids: CSVESGAATAQYF.

There are a few counts of this clonotype. This sequence joins TRBV7-9 and TRBJ2-7, with 8 bases that match TRBD2. Looked up from germline, CDR1 is SEHNR and CDR2 is FQNEAQ (reference sequence). Trimming at V came to 6 bases and at J to 3 bases, leaving 4 bases not matched to a gene. The CDR3 spans 13 residues. CDR3 bases: TGTGCCAGCAGACCGGGACTAGTCTACGAGCAGTACTTC. This codes for CASRPGLVYEQYF.

J is TRBJ1-2 and V is TRBV20-1, with 7 bases that match TRBD1. This CDR3 has 14 residues. Per germline, CDR1 DFQATT and CDR2 SNEGSKA (reference sequence). V trimming: 1 base; J trimming: 3 bases; junction bases outside the gene matches: 5. For the CDR3, the DNA is TGCAGTGCTAGAGCCACAGGGGTTCACTATGGCTACACCTTC. It specifies CSARATGVHYGYTF.